This T cell receptor beta chain was obtained from a study of Tregs in tolerant kidney transplant recipients. Study-wide points: Biological reproducibility was not directly addressed, but technical replication error appeared minimal.

As to this clone: The target antigen is unknown.

The CDR3 covers 15 residues. From germline, CDR1 is LGHNA and CDR2 YNFKEQ. With V trimmed by 0 bases and J by 5 bases, 6 bases remained unmatched. Some clones are missing from TCRdb's copy, which holds only in-frame ones; the method was immunoSEQ multiplex PCR. Altogether more than 60,000 clones are present, 75% to 90% being singletons, with the ten largest covering around 2.3%. The clonotype comes from a human donor who received a combined kidney and bone marrow transplant. V gene TRBV4-2 combines with J gene TRBJ1-2, with 7 bases identical to TRBD1. The source material was Tregs from blood, sampled before the transplant. The CDR3 region is CASSQDQGQTYGYTF. The CDR3 coding sequence is TGTGCCAGCAGCCAAGATCAGGGACAGACTTATGGCTACACCTTC.